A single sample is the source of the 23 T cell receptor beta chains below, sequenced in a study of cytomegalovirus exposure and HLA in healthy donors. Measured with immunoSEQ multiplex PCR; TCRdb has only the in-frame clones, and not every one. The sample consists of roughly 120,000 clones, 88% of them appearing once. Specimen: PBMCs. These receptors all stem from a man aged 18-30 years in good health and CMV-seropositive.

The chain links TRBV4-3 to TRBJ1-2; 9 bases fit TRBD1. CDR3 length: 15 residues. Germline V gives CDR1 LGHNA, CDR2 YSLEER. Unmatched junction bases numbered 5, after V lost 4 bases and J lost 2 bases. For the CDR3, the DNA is TGCGCCAGCAGCCGAGACAGGGGGACGAACTATGGCTACACCTTC. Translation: CASSRDRGTNYGYTF.

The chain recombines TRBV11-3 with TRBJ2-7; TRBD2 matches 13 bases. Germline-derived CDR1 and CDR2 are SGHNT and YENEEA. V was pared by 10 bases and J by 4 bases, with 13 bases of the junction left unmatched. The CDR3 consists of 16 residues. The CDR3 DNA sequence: TGTGCCACACTAGCGGGGGGGCCCTGGGTCCTGTACGAGCAGTACTTC. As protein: CATLAGGPWVLYEQYF.

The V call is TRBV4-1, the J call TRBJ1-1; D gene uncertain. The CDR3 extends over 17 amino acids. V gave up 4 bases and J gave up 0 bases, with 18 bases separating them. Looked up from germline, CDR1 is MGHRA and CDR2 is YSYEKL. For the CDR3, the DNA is TGCGCCAGCAGCCCTCAGGTGGGCAGAAGAATGAACACTGAAGCTTTCTTT. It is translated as CASSPQVGRRMNTEAFF.

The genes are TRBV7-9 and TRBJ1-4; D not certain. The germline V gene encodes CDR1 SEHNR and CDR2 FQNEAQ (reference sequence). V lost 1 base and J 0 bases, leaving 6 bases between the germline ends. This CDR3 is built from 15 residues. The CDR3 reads CASSLGTTTNEKLFF. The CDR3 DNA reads TGTGCCAGCAGCTTAGGAACAACAACTAATGAAAAACTGTTTTTT.

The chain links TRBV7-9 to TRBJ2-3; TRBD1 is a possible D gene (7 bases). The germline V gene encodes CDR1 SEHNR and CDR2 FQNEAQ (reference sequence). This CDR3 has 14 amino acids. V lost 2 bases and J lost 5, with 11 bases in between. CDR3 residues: CASSLLRGVDTQYF. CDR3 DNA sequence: TGTGCCAGCAGCTTACTCAGGGGGGTAGATACGCAGTATTTT.

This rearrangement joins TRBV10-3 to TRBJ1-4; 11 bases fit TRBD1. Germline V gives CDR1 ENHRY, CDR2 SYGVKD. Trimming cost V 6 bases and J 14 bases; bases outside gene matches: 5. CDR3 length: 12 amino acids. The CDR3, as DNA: TGTGCCATCAGGGGGGACAGGGGGGACCTGTTTTTT. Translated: CAIRGDRGDLFF.

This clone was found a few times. The DNA for the CDR3 is TGTGCCACCCAGGGGGCGATGGAGACAGATACGCAGTATTTT. This gives the protein CATQGAMETDTQYF. This sequence joins TRBV2 and TRBJ2-3; 8 nucleotides match TRBD1. Trimming took 10 bases from V and 3 from J; bases not matched to a gene: 9. The CDR3 runs to 14 residues. From germline, CDR1 is SNHLY and CDR2 FYNNEI.

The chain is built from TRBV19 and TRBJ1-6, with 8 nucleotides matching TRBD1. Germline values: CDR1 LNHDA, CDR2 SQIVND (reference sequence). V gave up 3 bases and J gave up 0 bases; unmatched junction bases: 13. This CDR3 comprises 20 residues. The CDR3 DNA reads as TGTGCCAGTAGTATCTGGCCAGGGACAGGCAGGAGCTCCTATAATTCACCCCTCCACTTT. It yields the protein CASSIWPGTGRSSYNSPLHF.

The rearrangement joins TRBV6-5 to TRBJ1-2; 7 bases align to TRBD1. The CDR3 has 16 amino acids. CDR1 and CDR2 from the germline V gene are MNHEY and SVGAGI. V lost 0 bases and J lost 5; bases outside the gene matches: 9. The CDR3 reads CASSYSDLGQIYGYTF. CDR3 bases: TGTGCCAGCAGTTACTCTGATCTGGGACAGATTTATGGCTACACCTTC.

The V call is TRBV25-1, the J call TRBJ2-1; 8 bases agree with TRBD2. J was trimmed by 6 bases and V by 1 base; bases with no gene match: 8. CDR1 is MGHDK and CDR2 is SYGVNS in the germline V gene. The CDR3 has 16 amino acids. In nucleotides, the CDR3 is TGTGCCAGCAGTGAATTTCTGACTAGCGCGACCAATGAGCAGTTCTTC. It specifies CASSEFLTSATNEQFF.

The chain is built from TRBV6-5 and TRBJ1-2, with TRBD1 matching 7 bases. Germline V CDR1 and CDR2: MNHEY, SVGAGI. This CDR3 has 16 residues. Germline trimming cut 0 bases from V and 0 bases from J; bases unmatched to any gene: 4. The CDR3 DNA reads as TGTGCCAGCAGTTACTCCACAGGGGAAGCTAACTATGGCTACACCTTC. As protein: CASSYSTGEANYGYTF.

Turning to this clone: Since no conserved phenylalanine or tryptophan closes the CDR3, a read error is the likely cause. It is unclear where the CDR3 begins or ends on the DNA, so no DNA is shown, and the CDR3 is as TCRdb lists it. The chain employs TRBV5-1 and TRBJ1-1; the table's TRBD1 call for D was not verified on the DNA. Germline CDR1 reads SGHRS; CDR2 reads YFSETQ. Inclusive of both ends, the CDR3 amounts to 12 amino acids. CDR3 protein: CASSRLFAQDRA.

The CDR3 reads CASSQAVILNTEAFF. Written as DNA, the CDR3 is TGCGCCAGCAGCCAAGCGGTCATCCTGAACACTGAAGCTTTCTTT. V usage is TRBV4-1 and J usage is TRBJ1-1; D gene unclear. This CDR3 is built from 15 residues. V lost 1 base and J 0 bases, leaving 9 bases between the germline ends. CDR1 MGHRA and CDR2 YSYEKL come from the germline V gene.

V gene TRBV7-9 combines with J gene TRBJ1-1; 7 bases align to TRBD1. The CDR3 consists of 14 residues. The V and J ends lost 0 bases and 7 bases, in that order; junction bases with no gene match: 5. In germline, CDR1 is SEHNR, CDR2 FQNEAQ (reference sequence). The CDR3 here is CASSLAGTVSEAFF. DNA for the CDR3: TGTGCCAGCAGCTTAGCCGGGACAGTGAGTGAAGCTTTCTTT. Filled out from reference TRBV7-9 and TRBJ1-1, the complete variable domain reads DTGVSQNPRHKITKRGQNVTFRCDPISEHNRLYWYRQTLGQGPEFLTYFQNEAQLEKSRLLSDRFSAERPKGSFSTLEIQRTEQGDSAMYLCASSLAGTVSEAFFGQGTRLTVV.

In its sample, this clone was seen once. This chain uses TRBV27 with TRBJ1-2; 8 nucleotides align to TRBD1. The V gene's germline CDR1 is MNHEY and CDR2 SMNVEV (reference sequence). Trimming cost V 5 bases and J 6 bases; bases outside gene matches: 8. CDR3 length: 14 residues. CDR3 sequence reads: CASSIGQGWDGYTF. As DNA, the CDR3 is TGTGCCAGCAGTATAGGACAGGGTTGGGATGGCTACACCTTC.

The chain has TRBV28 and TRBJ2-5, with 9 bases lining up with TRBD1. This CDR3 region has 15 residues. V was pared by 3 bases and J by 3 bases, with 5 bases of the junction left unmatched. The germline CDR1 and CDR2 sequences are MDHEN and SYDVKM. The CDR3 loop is CASSFSGQGEETQYF. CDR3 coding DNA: TGTGCCAGCAGTTTTTCGGGACAGGGTGAAGAGACCCAGTACTTC.

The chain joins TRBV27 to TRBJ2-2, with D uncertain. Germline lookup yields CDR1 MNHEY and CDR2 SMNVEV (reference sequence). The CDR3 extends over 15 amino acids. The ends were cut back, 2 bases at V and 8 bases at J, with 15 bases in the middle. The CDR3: CASSLVGRLKGELFF. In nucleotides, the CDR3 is TGTGCCAGCAGTTTAGTCGGCAGGCTCAAAGGGGAGCTGTTTTTT.

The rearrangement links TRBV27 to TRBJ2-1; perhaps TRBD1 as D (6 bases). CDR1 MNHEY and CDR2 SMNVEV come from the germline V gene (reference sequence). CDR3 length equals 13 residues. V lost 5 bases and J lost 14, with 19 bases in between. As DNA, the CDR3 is TGTGCCAGCAGTACCCTGCGCCGGGACACAGAGTTCTTC. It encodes CASSTLRRDTEFF.

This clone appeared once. The CDR3 DNA is TGTGCCAGCAGAACACTAAATGAGCAGTTCTTC. Protein: CASRTLNEQFF. The chain combines TRBV6-1 with TRBJ2-1; D is ambiguous. This CDR3 comprises 11 residues. The V gene lost 6 bases and the J gene lost 7 bases, with 7 bases spanning the gap. Germline V CDR1 and CDR2: MNHNS, SASEGT.

For the CDR3, the DNA is TGTGCCAGCAGCCCGTCTGGGGTGTCTCCCCAGCGGGGCTATGGCTACACCTTC. This codes for CASSPSGVSPQRGYGYTF. This chain connects TRBV7-9 to TRBJ1-2; D remains unclear. CDR1 SEHNR and CDR2 FQNEAQ come from the germline V gene (reference sequence). This CDR3 region has 18 residues. Trimming cost V 5 bases and J 4 bases, with 26 bases left between them.

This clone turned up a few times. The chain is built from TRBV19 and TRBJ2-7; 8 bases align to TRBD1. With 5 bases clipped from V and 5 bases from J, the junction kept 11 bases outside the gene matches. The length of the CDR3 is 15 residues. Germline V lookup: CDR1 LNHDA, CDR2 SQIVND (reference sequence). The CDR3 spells CASSFQGAVNHEQYF. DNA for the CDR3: TGTGCCAGTAGTTTTCAGGGGGCGGTCAACCACGAGCAGTACTTC. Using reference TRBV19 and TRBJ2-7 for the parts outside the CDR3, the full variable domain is DGGITQSPKYLFRKEGQNVTLSCEQNLNHDAMYWYRQDPGQGLRLIYYSQIVNDFQKGDIAEGYSVSREKKESFPLTVTSAQKNPTAFYLCASSFQGAVNHEQYFGPGTRLTVT.

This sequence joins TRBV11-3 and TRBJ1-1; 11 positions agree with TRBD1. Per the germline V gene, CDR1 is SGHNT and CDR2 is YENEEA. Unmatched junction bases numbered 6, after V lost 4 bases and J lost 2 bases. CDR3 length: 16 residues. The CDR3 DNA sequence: TGTGCCAGCAGCTCGGGACAGGGGGACTCAAACACTGAAGCTTTCTTT. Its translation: CASSSGQGDSNTEAFF.

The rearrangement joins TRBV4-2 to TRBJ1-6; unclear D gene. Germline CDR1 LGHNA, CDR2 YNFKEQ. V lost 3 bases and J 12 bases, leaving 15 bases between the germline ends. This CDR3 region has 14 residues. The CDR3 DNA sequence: TGTGCCAGCAGCCACGATTCAGGTTCCATACCCCTCCACTTT. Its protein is CASSHDSGSIPLHF.